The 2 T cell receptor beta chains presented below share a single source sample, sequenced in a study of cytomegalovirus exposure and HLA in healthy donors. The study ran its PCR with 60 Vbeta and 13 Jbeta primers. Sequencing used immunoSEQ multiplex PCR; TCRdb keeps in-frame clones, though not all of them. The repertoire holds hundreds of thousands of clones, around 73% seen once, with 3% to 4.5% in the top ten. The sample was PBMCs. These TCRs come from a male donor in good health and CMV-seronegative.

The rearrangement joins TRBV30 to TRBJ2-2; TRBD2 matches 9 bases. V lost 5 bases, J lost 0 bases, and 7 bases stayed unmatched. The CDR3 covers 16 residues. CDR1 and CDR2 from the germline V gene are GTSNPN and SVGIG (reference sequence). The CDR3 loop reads CAWEVAGVTNTGELFF. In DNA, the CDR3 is TGTGCCTGGGAAGTAGCGGGAGTAACGAACACCGGGGAGCTGTTTTTT.

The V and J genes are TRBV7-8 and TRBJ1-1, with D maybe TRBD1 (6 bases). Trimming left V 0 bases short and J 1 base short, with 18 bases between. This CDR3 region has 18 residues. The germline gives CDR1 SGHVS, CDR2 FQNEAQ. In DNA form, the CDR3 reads TGTGCCAGCAGCTTAGCACTCGGGGGGGGACAAACGAACACTGAAGCTTTCTTT. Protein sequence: CASSLALGGGQTNTEAFF. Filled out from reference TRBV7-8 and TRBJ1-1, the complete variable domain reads GAGVSQSPRYKVAKRGQDVALRCDPISGHVSLFWYQQALGQGPEFLTYFQNEAQLDKSGLPSDRFFAERPEGSVSTLKIQRTQQEDSAVYLCASSLALGGGQTNTEAFFGQGTRLTVV.